This is a list of T cell receptor beta chains from one sample in a study of T cells in Graves' hyperthyroidism and ophthalmopathy. One entry per CDR3 protein results from TCRdb running MiXCR on the multiplex PCR reads. The data show around 600,000 distinct CDR3 sequences, roughly 15% seen once. The sequencing input was blood. All receptors come from a woman between 50 and 59 years old with Graves' ophthalmopathy. The CDR3 runs from the conserved cysteine through the conserved F or W. Fields, in order: D gene, clone size, V gene, J gene, CDR3 DNA, CDR3 protein. D genes are given only for firm matches. Size is omitted from some rows. Given values are once, few, many or a class for expanded clones.

D gene: NA; clone size: few; V gene: TRBV4-1; J gene: TRBJ2-2; CDR3 DNA: TGCGCCAGCAGCGTTCGGCCATATCACACCGGGGAGCTGTTTTTT; CDR3 protein: CASSVRPYHTGELFF
D gene: TRBD1; clone size: NA; V gene: TRBV19; J gene: TRBJ1-1; CDR3 DNA: TGTGCCAGTAGCCGGGGGACAGGGATAAGGGTGAACACTGAAGCTTTCTTT; CDR3 protein: CASSRGTGIRVNTEAFF
D gene: NA; clone size: few; V gene: TRBV20-1; J gene: TRBJ2-2; CDR3 DNA: TGCAGTGCTAGTTCCACCGGGGAGCTGTTTTTT; CDR3 protein: CSASSTGELFF
D gene: TRBD1; clone size: few; V gene: TRBV24-1; J gene: TRBJ2-7; CDR3 DNA: TGTGCCACCATGGGTTTTCGGGACAGGGTCTCCGAGCAGTACTTC; CDR3 protein: CATMGFRDRVSEQYF
D gene: TRBD2; clone size: NA; V gene: TRBV7-3; J gene: TRBJ2-1; CDR3 DNA: TGTGCCAGCAGCTTAACTGGCGGGACTAGCTCCACCCGTGAGCAGTTCTTC; CDR3 protein: CASSLTGGTSSTREQFF
D gene: NA; clone size: NA; V gene: TRBV19; J gene: TRBJ1-1; CDR3 DNA: TGTGCCAGTAGTCTGTACTCGGGGACTGAAGCTTTCTTT; CDR3 protein: CASSLYSGTEAFF
D gene: NA; clone size: NA; V gene: TRBV29-1; J gene: TRBJ1-1; CDR3 DNA: TGCAGCGTTGAAGGGCAGGGAGGCACTGAAGCTTTCTTT; CDR3 protein: CSVEGQGGTEAFF
D gene: TRBD1; clone size: many; V gene: TRBV11-1; J gene: TRBJ1-2; CDR3 DNA: TGTGCCAGCAGCCCGCCACGAGGGGGACAGGGAAAGTATGGCTACACCTTC; CDR3 protein: CASSPPRGGQGKYGYTF
D gene: NA; clone size: few; V gene: TRBV5-1; J gene: TRBJ2-2; CDR3 DNA: TGCGCCAGCAGCTTGGCAGGACACCACACCGGGGAGCTGTTTTTT; CDR3 protein: CASSLAGHHTGELFF
D gene: NA; clone size: many; V gene: TRBV7-9; J gene: TRBJ1-1; CDR3 DNA: TGTGCCAGCAGACAGGGTTTGAACACTGAAGCTTTCTTT; CDR3 protein: CASRQGLNTEAFF
D gene: TRBD2; clone size: many; V gene: TRBV7-3; J gene: TRBJ2-3; CDR3 DNA: TGTGCCAGCAGCCAGGCCCCTAGCGGGACCGGCACAGATACGCAGTATTTT; CDR3 protein: CASSQAPSGTGTDTQYF
D gene: TRBD2; clone size: many; V gene: TRBV27; J gene: TRBJ2-1; CDR3 DNA: TGTGCCAGCCGTCGGACTAGCGGGAGGGGTCTTTGGTCCTACAATGAGCAGTTCTTC; CDR3 protein: CASRRTSGRGLWSYNEQFF
D gene: NA; clone size: many; V gene: TRBV6-1; J gene: TRBJ1-1; CDR3 DNA: TGTGCCAGCAGCGCCCCCGCGGCCGCGAACACTGAAGCTTTCTTT; CDR3 protein: CASSAPAAANTEAFF
D gene: NA; clone size: NA; V gene: TRBV4-3; J gene: TRBJ2-1; CDR3 DNA: TGCGCCAGCAGCCAAGAAGGGGGTCGGTTGAACAATGAGCAGTTCTTC; CDR3 protein: CASSQEGGRLNNEQFF
D gene: TRBD1; clone size: many; V gene: TRBV2; J gene: TRBJ2-1; CDR3 DNA: TGTGCCAGCAGCGAAATGAACTTGGGACAGGGTGACAATGAGCAGTTCTTC; CDR3 protein: CASSEMNLGQGDNEQFF
D gene: TRBD1; clone size: few; V gene: TRBV27; J gene: TRBJ2-1; CDR3 DNA: TGTGCCAGCAGTTTTTCTGGACAGGGGGCTTACAATGAGCAGTTCTTC; CDR3 protein: CASSFSGQGAYNEQFF
D gene: NA; clone size: few; V gene: TRBV4-3; J gene: TRBJ2-7; CDR3 DNA: TGCGCCAGCAGCCAAGTTGTGGGGCTGTCGACCTACGAGCAGTACTTC; CDR3 protein: CASSQVVGLSTYEQYF
D gene: NA; clone size: NA; V gene: TRBV25-1; J gene: TRBJ2-3; CDR3 DNA: TGTGCCAGCAGTGGGACCTACACAGATACGCAGTATTTT; CDR3 protein: CASSGTYTDTQYF
D gene: NA; clone size: many; V gene: TRBV6-6; J gene: TRBJ2-1; CDR3 DNA: TGTGCCAGCAGTTACTCTTTAGCGGCCTACAATGAGCAGTTCTTC; CDR3 protein: CASSYSLAAYNEQFF
D gene: TRBD1; clone size: NA; V gene: TRBV30; J gene: TRBJ1-2; CDR3 DNA: TGTGCCTGGGACCCCGGGACAGCTAACTATGGCTACACCTTC; CDR3 protein: CAWDPGTANYGYTF
D gene: TRBD2; clone size: many; V gene: TRBV28; J gene: TRBJ2-7; CDR3 DNA: TGTGCCAGCAGACTCGGGAGGTTGGGCACCTCATCCTACGAGCAGTACTTC; CDR3 protein: CASRLGRLGTSSYEQYF
D gene: NA; clone size: few; V gene: TRBV20-1; J gene: TRBJ2-1; CDR3 DNA: TGCAGTGCTAGAAGGACAGTCAACAGACCCTACAATGAGCAGTTCTTC; CDR3 protein: CSARRTVNRPYNEQFF
D gene: NA; clone size: few; V gene: TRBV18; J gene: TRBJ1-2; CDR3 DNA: TGTGCCAGCTCATCCCGAGGGGAGAACTATGGCTACACCTTC; CDR3 protein: CASSSRGENYGYTF
D gene: NA; clone size: many; V gene: TRBV7-2; J gene: TRBJ1-4; CDR3 DNA: TGTGCCAGCAGCTTAGCAGCCAGGGAGGATGAAAAACTGTTTTTT; CDR3 protein: CASSLAAREDEKLFF
D gene: NA; clone size: NA; V gene: TRBV7-9; J gene: TRBJ1-4; CDR3 DNA: TGTGCCAGCAGATCACTTCGGACTGGGTTATCTGAAAAACTGTTTTTT; CDR3 protein: CASRSLRTGLSEKLFF
D gene: TRBD1; clone size: many; V gene: TRBV18; J gene: TRBJ1-2; CDR3 DNA: TGTGCCAGCTCACCACAGTCGGCAGGGGGTCTCGGTGGCTACACCTTC; CDR3 protein: CASSPQSAGGLGGYTF
D gene: NA; clone size: NA; V gene: TRBV12-3/TRBV12-4; J gene: TRBJ1-6; CDR3 DNA: TGTGCCAGCAGTTTAGGGTTCGGTTCACCCCTCCACTTT; CDR3 protein: CASSLGFGSPLHF
D gene: NA; clone size: NA; V gene: TRBV6-1; J gene: TRBJ2-3; CDR3 DNA: TGTGCCAGCAGTACGAGGACTAAAGATACGCAGTATTTT; CDR3 protein: CASSTRTKDTQYF
D gene: NA; clone size: few; V gene: TRBV7-2; J gene: TRBJ2-7; CDR3 DNA: TGTGCCAGCAGCTTGCAGTCCCAGTGGGGTGAGCAGTACTTC; CDR3 protein: CASSLQSQWGEQYF
D gene: TRBD2; clone size: NA; V gene: TRBV15; J gene: TRBJ2-1; CDR3 DNA: TGTGCCACCAGCAGAGCCGGACTAGATGTTGAGCAGTTCTTC; CDR3 protein: CATSRAGLDVEQFF
D gene: TRBD2; clone size: many; V gene: TRBV18; J gene: TRBJ2-3; CDR3 DNA: TGTGCCAGCTCACCTCTAGCGGGAGGAGGTACAGATACGCAGTATTTT; CDR3 protein: CASSPLAGGGTDTQYF
D gene: NA; clone size: many; V gene: TRBV11-3; J gene: TRBJ2-2; CDR3 DNA: TGTGCCAGCAGCTTAGATCTTGTAGGGGTTGAGTATACCGGGGAGCTGTTTTTT; CDR3 protein: CASSLDLVGVEYTGELFF
D gene: NA; clone size: few; V gene: TRBV27; J gene: TRBJ2-3; CDR3 DNA: TGTGCCAGCAGTTTCCTCGGGCCAGATACGCAGTATTTT; CDR3 protein: CASSFLGPDTQYF
D gene: TRBD1; clone size: many; V gene: TRBV24-1; J gene: TRBJ2-1; CDR3 DNA: TGTGCCACCAGTGGTCCTTGGGGACAGGCGGGGGAGCAGTTCTTC; CDR3 protein: CATSGPWGQAGEQFF
D gene: TRBD1; clone size: many; V gene: TRBV2; J gene: TRBJ1-1; CDR3 DNA: TGTGCCAGCAAGAGGATGGACAGGGTGAACACTGAAGCTTTCTTT; CDR3 protein: CASKRMDRVNTEAFF
D gene: NA; clone size: many; V gene: TRBV11-2; J gene: TRBJ2-1; CDR3 DNA: TGTGCCAGCAGCCCAACGCCGGGCAATGAGCAGTTCTTC; CDR3 protein: CASSPTPGNEQFF
D gene: NA; clone size: NA; V gene: TRBV6-1; J gene: TRBJ2-7; CDR3 DNA: TGTGCCAGCAGTACACAGGGGACTGGAGAGCAGTACTTC; CDR3 protein: CASSTQGTGEQYF
D gene: TRBD2; clone size: many; V gene: TRBV28; J gene: TRBJ2-7; CDR3 DNA: TGTGCCAGCAGTTTCTCCTGGGGACTAGCGGGAGGGCCTTTCTACGAGCAGTACTTC; CDR3 protein: CASSFSWGLAGGPFYEQYF
D gene: NA; clone size: many; V gene: TRBV7-2; J gene: TRBJ2-3; CDR3 DNA: TGTGCCAGCAGCTTATCCCAAACTAGCACAGATACGCAGTATTTT; CDR3 protein: CASSLSQTSTDTQYF
D gene: TRBD2; clone size: many; V gene: TRBV20-1; J gene: TRBJ2-1; CDR3 DNA: TGCAGTGCCCCCGTCCAAGCGGGAGGAATAAAAGGTTACGATGAGCAGTTCTTC; CDR3 protein: CSAPVQAGGIKGYDEQFF
D gene: NA; clone size: NA; V gene: TRBV6-2/TRBV6-3; J gene: TRBJ2-5; CDR3 DNA: TGTGCCAGCAGTTACGACACTAGCAGGGAGACCCAGTACTTC; CDR3 protein: CASSYDTSRETQYF
D gene: TRBD1; clone size: many; V gene: TRBV12-3/TRBV12-4; J gene: TRBJ1-1; CDR3 DNA: TGTGCCAGCAGGGACGACAGGGACCTAATGAACACTGAAGCTTTCTTT; CDR3 protein: CASRDDRDLMNTEAFF
D gene: NA; clone size: few; V gene: TRBV6-5; J gene: TRBJ1-5; CDR3 DNA: TGTGCCAGCAGTTACCCACAGGGAAGGTCCGGCTATAGCAATCAGCCCCAGCATTTT; CDR3 protein: CASSYPQGRSGYSNQPQHF
D gene: TRBD1; clone size: many; V gene: TRBV20-1; J gene: TRBJ2-7; CDR3 DNA: TGCAGTGCTAGAGCAGGGGGATCTCGGGAGCAGTACTTC; CDR3 protein: CSARAGGSREQYF
D gene: NA; clone size: NA; V gene: TRBV19; J gene: TRBJ1-6; CDR3 DNA: TGTGCCAGTAGTCCACGGGGGTATAATTCACCCCTCCACTTT; CDR3 protein: CASSPRGYNSPLHF
D gene: NA; clone size: many; V gene: TRBV20-1; J gene: TRBJ2-1; CDR3 DNA: TGCAGTGCCCCGGACTCTTACAATGAGCAGTTCTTC; CDR3 protein: CSAPDSYNEQFF
D gene: NA; clone size: NA; V gene: TRBV15; J gene: TRBJ1-5; CDR3 DNA: TGTGCCACCAGCTCCGAGAGAGTTAGCAATCAGCCCCAGCATTTT; CDR3 protein: CATSSERVSNQPQHF
D gene: NA; clone size: NA; V gene: TRBV4-2; J gene: TRBJ2-1; CDR3 DNA: TGTGCCAGCAGCCAAGCACCAGCGATTTACAATGAGCAGTTCTTC; CDR3 protein: CASSQAPAIYNEQFF
D gene: TRBD2; clone size: many; V gene: TRBV7-2; J gene: TRBJ2-5; CDR3 DNA: TGTGCCAGCAGCTTAGATGGACTAGCGGGACCTGGCCAGTACTTC; CDR3 protein: CASSLDGLAGPGQYF
D gene: NA; clone size: NA; V gene: TRBV7-9; J gene: TRBJ1-1; CDR3 DNA: TGTGCCAGCAGCCCTACCCGGACGTCAGGGAAAAACACTGAAGCTTTCTTT; CDR3 protein: CASSPTRTSGKNTEAFF
D gene: TRBD2; clone size: many; V gene: TRBV18; J gene: TRBJ2-2; CDR3 DNA: TGTGCCAGCTCACCACTAGCTGCGGGAGTGGTCACCGGGGAGCTGTTTTTT; CDR3 protein: CASSPLAAGVVTGELFF
D gene: NA; clone size: many; V gene: TRBV28; J gene: TRBJ1-1; CDR3 DNA: TGTGCCATTGTAGACGGCCCCAAAACACGGAACACTGAAGCTTTCTTT; CDR3 protein: CAIVDGPKTRNTEAFF
D gene: TRBD1; clone size: few; V gene: TRBV6-1; J gene: TRBJ2-7; CDR3 DNA: TGTGCCAGCAGCCCGGGACAGGGGTTCCTAGCGGGCTACTACGAGCAGTACTTC; CDR3 protein: CASSPGQGFLAGYYEQYF
D gene: TRBD1; clone size: NA; V gene: TRBV27; J gene: TRBJ1-2; CDR3 DNA: TGTGCCAGCAGTTACACCGGGACAGGATGGTATGGCTACACCTTC; CDR3 protein: CASSYTGTGWYGYTF
D gene: NA; clone size: many; V gene: TRBV28; J gene: TRBJ1-1; CDR3 DNA: TGTGCCAGCAGTTTACTGGCAGGTTTAACTGAAGCTTTCTTT; CDR3 protein: CASSLLAGLTEAFF